A selection of T cell receptor beta chains follows, all from one sample in a study of T cell repertoires in cytomegalovirus infection. One entry per CDR3 protein results from TCRdb running MiXCR on the reads. The table shows some 110,000 distinct CDR3 sequences, with around 9.1% occurring only once. The antigens these receptors bind are not known. Sample: PBMCs, sequenced either directly or after in vitro stimulation (not recorded which). Every receptor here comes from a human donor in good health (CMV status not recorded). Some clones in this sample may be carry-over from other donors' samples. Both conserved end residues are trimmed from each CDR3. Each record gives: CDR3 protein, J gene, V gene.

ASRHWTGIGEKLF,TRBJ1-4,TRBV6-1
ASGPRPSDTEAF,TRBJ1-1,TRBV12-5
SARGLAEKHTRRSETQY,TRBJ2-5,TRBV20-1
ASSVASAGGETQY,TRBJ2-5,TRBV9
ASSPSPLAALGNEQF,TRBJ2-1,TRBV13
ASSIALVGQGTQY,TRBJ2-3,TRBV19
ASVRSGTPNGGYT,TRBJ1-2,TRBV12-3/TRBV12-4
ASRRGGSNQPQH,TRBJ1-5,TRBV6-5
SARQGVDY,TRBJ2-5,TRBV20-1
ASRPDRGGRNTIY,TRBJ1-3,TRBV12-3/TRBV12-4
ASSDEFAGGPPYEQF,TRBJ2-1,TRBV6-1
ASSSLGSSGANVLT,TRBJ2-6,TRBV27
ASRGTGTRKGSQY,TRBJ2-5,TRBV6-6
ASSLVVGAGGAF,TRBJ1-1,TRBV7-8
ASSLVGSSGETQY,TRBJ2-5,TRBV9
SARDPLAGGVVPGTQY,TRBJ2-5,TRBV20-1
ATSTQPLAGAGANVLT,TRBJ2-6,TRBV15
ASSLVSGRGNEQF,TRBJ2-1,TRBV7-2